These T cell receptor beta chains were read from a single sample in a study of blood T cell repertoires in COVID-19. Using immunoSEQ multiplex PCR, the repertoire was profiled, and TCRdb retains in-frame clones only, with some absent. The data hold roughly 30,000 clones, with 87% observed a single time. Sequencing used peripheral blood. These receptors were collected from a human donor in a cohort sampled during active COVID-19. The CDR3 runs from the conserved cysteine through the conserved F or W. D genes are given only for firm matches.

CDR3 protein: CASRGQAQETQYF
D gene: TRBD1
J gene: TRBJ2-5
V gene: TRBV6-5

CDR3 protein: CASSHIPFVSGELTDTQYF
D gene: TRBD2
J gene: TRBJ2-3
V gene: TRBV14

CDR3 protein: CASSTTGTKNIQYF
D gene: TRBD1
J gene: TRBJ2-4
V gene: TRBV18

CDR3 protein: CASRTVGGGTEAFF
D gene: -
J gene: TRBJ1-1
V gene: TRBV19

CDR3 protein: CASSQGHGRTEAFF
D gene: -
J gene: TRBJ1-1
V gene: TRBV4-3

CDR3 protein: CASSYRDRAGTEAFF
D gene: TRBD1
J gene: TRBJ1-1
V gene: TRBV6-6

CDR3 protein: CASSGQGAGQPQHF
D gene: TRBD1
J gene: TRBJ1-5
V gene: TRBV19

CDR3 protein: CATSDPRTSGETQYF
D gene: TRBD2
J gene: TRBJ2-5
V gene: TRBV24-1

CDR3 protein: CASSLLAGSEQYF
D gene: TRBD2
J gene: TRBJ2-7
V gene: TRBV19

CDR3 protein: CASSPPDRDNEQFF
D gene: TRBD1
J gene: TRBJ2-1
V gene: TRBV18

CDR3 protein: CASSPLGQGVGGYTF
D gene: TRBD1
J gene: TRBJ1-2
V gene: TRBV5-4

CDR3 protein: CASSFRDNPLGQPQHF
D gene: -
J gene: TRBJ1-5
V gene: TRBV28

CDR3 protein: CASSSTGGRETQYF
D gene: TRBD1
J gene: TRBJ2-5
V gene: TRBV5-1

CDR3 protein: CASSQGHLGTATTQYF
D gene: -
J gene: TRBJ2-3
V gene: TRBV3-1/TRBV3-2

CDR3 protein: CASSRGQGALHEQYF
D gene: TRBD1
J gene: TRBJ2-7
V gene: TRBV4-1

CDR3 protein: CASSLERPGGGGLGPWQYF
D gene: TRBD2
J gene: TRBJ2-7
V gene: TRBV11-3

CDR3 protein: CASSPQTSGGYNEQFF
D gene: TRBD2
J gene: TRBJ2-1
V gene: TRBV18

CDR3 protein: CASSPLAVQETQYF
D gene: TRBD2
J gene: TRBJ2-5
V gene: TRBV18

CDR3 protein: CASSRGTAEPSPLHF
D gene: -
J gene: TRBJ1-6
V gene: TRBV7-2

CDR3 protein: CASSREEGTLAKNIQYF
D gene: TRBD2
J gene: TRBJ2-4
V gene: TRBV19

CDR3 protein: CASSSSWTHYGYTF
D gene: -
J gene: TRBJ1-2
V gene: TRBV19

CDR3 protein: CASSIYGQGASGANVLTF
D gene: TRBD1
J gene: TRBJ2-6
V gene: TRBV19

CDR3 protein: CASRTGAASGANVLTF
D gene: TRBD1
J gene: TRBJ2-6
V gene: TRBV19

CDR3 protein: CASSLDSGTGELFF
D gene: -
J gene: TRBJ2-2
V gene: TRBV5-4

CDR3 protein: CASNKRQGDYGYTF
D gene: TRBD1
J gene: TRBJ1-2
V gene: TRBV2

CDR3 protein: CASSQQAYGYTF
D gene: -
J gene: TRBJ1-2
V gene: TRBV14

CDR3 protein: CASSLTSGTHEQYF
D gene: TRBD2
J gene: TRBJ2-7
V gene: TRBV28

CDR3 protein: CASSPPSGEETQYF
D gene: -
J gene: TRBJ2-5
V gene: TRBV7-2